The clone carrying this T cell receptor (beta chain) was picked up one time. Its antigen remains unknown. The CDR3 is 13 amino acids. Germline-derived CDR1 and CDR2 are SEHNR and FQNEAQ (reference sequence). V was clipped by 5 bases and J by 5 bases; unmatched bases: 5. These data belong to a study of cytomegalovirus exposure and HLA in healthy donors. General study results and limits: Specificity for CMV antigens was confirmed in vitro for a few of the CMV-associated chains. Reports described diagnosis of cytomegalovirus status by the classifier as highly specific and sensitive. Rarity held for most TCR sequences, but there were some public TCRs that occurred in many donors.

Donors came from a validation cohort of 95 to 150 subjects, distinct from the first 666-subject cohort. Method: immunoSEQ multiplex PCR; TCRdb's copy keeps in-frame clones and lacks some. This sample has 200,000 to 250,000 clones, with less than 90% found just once. This chain links TRBV7-9 with TRBJ2-7; 8 nucleotides match TRBD1. The receptor comes from a man younger than 30 in good health and CMV-seropositive. Sequencing was carried out using PBMCs. The chain's CDR3 is CASSTSTGDEQYF. As DNA, the CDR3 is TGTGCCAGCAGCACGTCGACAGGGGACGAGCAGTACTTC.